This T cell receptor beta chain was documented in a study of immune characterization of retroperitoneal liposarcoma. TCRdb recomputed calls from the PCR reads with MiXCR, one row per CDR3 protein. The sample lists around 11,000 distinct CDR3 sequences, 37% occurring once. The sample holds many counts of this clonotype. The CDR3 covers 16 residues. Germline V gene lookup returns CDR1 MNHNS and CDR2 SASEGT. Sequenced: tumor tissue. The TCR sequence derives from a male donor with retroperitoneal liposarcoma. The V gene is TRBV6-1, the J gene TRBJ2-5; either TRBD1 or TRBD2 may supply D (6 bases each). The J call may not be correct, given that the DNA end is closer to TRBJ2-7. The CDR3 loop is CASSSRRGEDSYEQYF. The CDR3 nucleotides are TGTGCCAGCAGTTCCCGTAGGGGGGAGGACTCCTACGAGCAGTACTTC.